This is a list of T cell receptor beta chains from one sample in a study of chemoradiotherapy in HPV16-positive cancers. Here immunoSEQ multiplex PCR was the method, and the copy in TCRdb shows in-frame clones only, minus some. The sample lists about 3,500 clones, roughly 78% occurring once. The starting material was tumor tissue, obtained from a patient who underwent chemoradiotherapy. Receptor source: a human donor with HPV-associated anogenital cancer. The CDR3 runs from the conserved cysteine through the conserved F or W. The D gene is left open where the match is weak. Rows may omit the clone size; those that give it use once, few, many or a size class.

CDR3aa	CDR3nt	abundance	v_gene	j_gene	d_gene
CSADPGTSGIGEQFF	TGCAGCGCGGACCCCGGGACTAGCGGGATTGGGGAGCAGTTCTTC	few	TRBV29-1	TRBJ2-1	TRBD2
CASSLAGTGAKKLFF	TGCGCCAGCAGCTTGGCCGGGACAGGGGCGAAAAAACTGTTTTTT	-	TRBV5-1	TRBJ1-4	TRBD1
CATSRQGGTEAFF	TGTGCCACCAGCAGACAGGGGGGGACTGAAGCTTTCTTT	-	TRBV15	TRBJ1-1	TRBD1
CASSLVGGSNTEAFF	TGCGCCAGCAGCTTGGTGGGGGGGAGTAACACTGAAGCTTTCTTT	-	TRBV5-1	TRBJ1-1	-
CASSPGREETQYF	TGTGCCAGCTCACCGGGCAGGGAAGAGACCCAGTACTTC	once	TRBV18	TRBJ2-5	-
CASRYRGRVTEAFF	TGTGCCAGTAGGTACAGGGGTCGGGTCACTGAAGCTTTCTTT	once	TRBV19	TRBJ1-1	TRBD1
CASSIKISAGELFF	TGTGCCAGTAGTATAAAGATAAGCGCCGGGGAGCTGTTTTTT	once	TRBV19	TRBJ2-2	-
CASTTGETDTQYF	TGTGCCAGCACTACCGGGGAGACAGATACGCAGTATTTT	-	TRBV27	TRBJ2-3	-
CASSFGGSPYNEQFF	TGTGCCAGCAGCTTCGGCGGGAGCCCTTACAATGAGCAGTTCTTC	-	TRBV5-6	TRBJ2-1	TRBD2
CASSPGLAGQSGSYNEQFF	TGTGCCAGCAGCCCGGGACTAGCGGGACAAAGCGGTTCCTACAATGAGCAGTTCTTC	-	TRBV7-2	TRBJ2-1	TRBD2
CAWDRQGNTEAFF	TGTGCCTGGGATAGACAGGGGAACACTGAAGCTTTCTTT	-	TRBV30	TRBJ1-1	TRBD1
CASSSSGASTDTQYF	TGTGCCAGCAGTTCCAGCGGGGCTAGCACAGATACGCAGTATTTT	-	TRBV6-5	TRBJ2-3	TRBD2
CASSLERGFNEQYF	TGTGCCAGCAGTCTAGAACGAGGGTTCAACGAGCAGTACTTC	-	TRBV27	TRBJ2-7	-
CASTLEGGPAASNQPQHF	TGTGCCAGTACCCTAGAGGGGGGGCCCGCTGCGAGCAATCAGCCCCAGCATTTT	-	TRBV19	TRBJ1-5	-
CASSLAAAAGEEKLFF	TGTGCCAGCAGCTTGGCTGCAGCAGCCGGGGAGGAAAAACTGTTTTTT	-	TRBV5-4	TRBJ1-4	-
CASSLVGQGYGYTF	TGTGCCAGCAGCTTAGTGGGGCAGGGGTATGGCTACACCTTC	-	TRBV7-9	TRBJ1-2	-
CASSLPPGQGGSGELFF	TGTGCCAGCAGCTTACCCCCGGGACAGGGCGGTAGCGGGGAGCTGTTTTTT	-	TRBV11-2	TRBJ2-2	TRBD1
CASNTSTEAFF	TGCGCCAGCAACACCAGCACTGAAGCTTTCTTT	-	TRBV5-1	TRBJ1-1	-
CASSPQTAGVNMPYEQYF	TGTGCCAGCAGTCCCCAGACAGCGGGAGTCAACATGCCCTACGAGCAGTACTTC	-	TRBV28	TRBJ2-7	TRBD2
CASSQGLETGAGTGELFF	TGTGCCAGCAGCCAGGGGTTGGAGACGGGAGCGGGCACCGGGGAGCTGTTTTTT	once	TRBV4-2	TRBJ2-2	-
CASSWRSGTRETQYF	TGTGCCAGCAGCTGGCGATCGGGCACCCGGGAGACCCAGTACTTC	-	TRBV11-3	TRBJ2-5	-
CASSPLVRGDGYTF	TGTGCCAGCTCACCACTCGTCAGGGGAGATGGCTACACCTTC	-	TRBV18	TRBJ1-2	-
CASSTGGNQPQHF	TGTGCCAGTAGTACAGGGGGCAATCAGCCCCAGCATTTT	-	TRBV19	TRBJ1-5	-
CASSDSSGGNSPLHF	TGTGCCAGCAGTGACTCATCGGGGGGGAATTCACCCCTCCACTTT	few	TRBV6-4	TRBJ1-6	-
CSVASQYHYGYTF	TGCAGCGTTGCTTCCCAGTACCACTATGGCTACACCTTC	-	TRBV29-1	TRBJ1-2	-
CASSSVGGYTF	TGTGCCAGCAGCTCCGTAGGTGGCTACACCTTC	large	TRBV5-4	TRBJ1-2	-
CAWSRQANTEAFF	TGTGCCTGGAGTCGGCAAGCGAACACTGAAGCTTTCTTT	-	TRBV30	TRBJ1-1	-
CASSEYRAGGRSNEQYF	TGTGCCAGCAGTGAATATAGGGCAGGGGGACGATCTAACGAGCAGTACTTC	few	TRBV25-1	TRBJ2-7	TRBD1
CASSTDLAGELFF	TGCGCCAGCAGCACCGACTTAGCCGGGGAGCTGTTTTTT	-	TRBV10-1	TRBJ2-2	-
CAWSAYSYEQYF	TGTGCCTGGAGTGCCTATTCCTACGAGCAGTACTTC	-	TRBV30	TRBJ2-7	-
CASSVVPAGTPVNEQFF	TGTGCCAGCAGCGTAGTGCCTGCGGGAACTCCGGTCAATGAGCAGTTCTTC	-	TRBV9	TRBJ2-1	-
CASSKSVNQPQHF	TGTGCCAGCTCAAAATCAGTCAATCAGCCCCAGCATTTT	-	TRBV18	TRBJ1-5	-
CASSLWTGGGIETQYF	TGTGCCAGCAGCCTGTGGACAGGAGGAGGGATAGAGACCCAGTACTTC	once	TRBV5-4	TRBJ2-5	-
CASSRGQGGGSDTQYF	TGTGCCAGTAGTAGGGGACAGGGCGGCGGGTCAGATACGCAGTATTTT	-	TRBV19	TRBJ2-3	TRBD1
CASSPPSGAGRDEQFF	TGTGCCAGCTCACCACCTAGCGGGGCGGGTAGAGATGAGCAGTTCTTC	-	TRBV18	TRBJ2-1	TRBD2
CASSTRDEQYF	TGTGCCAGTAGTACTCGAGACGAGCAGTACTTC	-	TRBV19	TRBJ2-7	-
CASTKVSGGPGTGELFF	TGTGCCAGCACCAAAGTCTCGGGAGGGCCGGGTACCGGGGAGCTGTTTTTT	-	TRBV7-3	TRBJ2-2	TRBD2
CASSRGQLNQPQHF	TGTGCCAGCAGCCGGGGACAGCTTAATCAGCCCCAGCATTTT	-	TRBV6-5	TRBJ1-5	TRBD1
CASSQGTRFGFGGYTF	TGTGCCAGCAGCCAAGGTACCCGTTTTGGTTTTGGTGGCTACACCTTC	-	TRBV14	TRBJ1-2	-
CSVSPESGNEQFF	TGCAGCGTCTCCCCGGAGTCTGGGAATGAGCAGTTCTTC	few	TRBV29-1	TRBJ2-1	-
CASSLGGQGSNEQYF	TGCGCCAGCAGCTTGGGGGGACAGGGTAGCAACGAGCAGTACTTC	-	TRBV5-1	TRBJ2-7	TRBD1
CASSHDFRTGGSYSNQPQHF	TGCGCCAGCAGCCACGATTTCAGGACAGGAGGTTCTTATAGCAATCAGCCCCAGCATTTT	-	TRBV4-3	TRBJ1-5	TRBD1
CASSQALLTDTQYF	TGTGCCAGCAGCCAAGCCCTCCTCACAGATACGCAGTATTTT	-	TRBV14	TRBJ2-3	-
CASSPRLSTGDTGELFF	TGTGCCAGCTCACCAAGGTTATCCACGGGGGACACCGGGGAGCTGTTTTTT	-	TRBV18	TRBJ2-2	-
CASSLSEISDTQYF	TGTGCCAGCAGTTTATCGGAAATCTCAGATACGCAGTATTTT	-	TRBV27	TRBJ2-3	-
CASSPGFSTAYEQYF	TGTGCCAGCTCACCGGGATTCAGCACTGCCTACGAGCAGTACTTC	-	TRBV18	TRBJ2-7	-